This T cell receptor beta chain was observed in a study of blood T cells in healthy people across ages. Study findings and constraints: Long-lived donors carried more naive CD4+ cells and greater diversity than aged donors.

Per sample, extraction of total RNA gave at least 6 micrograms in every case. The length of the CDR3 is 12 residues. V lost 4 bases to trimming and J lost 2 bases, with 9 bases between them. Per the germline V gene, CDR1 is SQVTM and CDR2 is ANQGSEA. Ten or more counts support this clonotype. Its antigen is not known. Sample-barcoded 5' priming and a J-beta primer mix drove a second PCR of about 7 to 11 cycles. TCRdb reprocessed the 5' RACE reads with MiXCR, giving one entry per CDR3 protein. The data show 1.5 million to 2 million distinct CDR3 sequences, around 40% seen once. The TCR originated in a human donor in good health. The chain recombines TRBV29-1 with TRBJ2-7; D gene ambiguous. The sequenced sample was blood. The CDR3 is CSVGGQTYEQYF. CDR3 coding DNA: TGCAGCGTTGGGGGTCAGACCTACGAGCAGTACTTC.